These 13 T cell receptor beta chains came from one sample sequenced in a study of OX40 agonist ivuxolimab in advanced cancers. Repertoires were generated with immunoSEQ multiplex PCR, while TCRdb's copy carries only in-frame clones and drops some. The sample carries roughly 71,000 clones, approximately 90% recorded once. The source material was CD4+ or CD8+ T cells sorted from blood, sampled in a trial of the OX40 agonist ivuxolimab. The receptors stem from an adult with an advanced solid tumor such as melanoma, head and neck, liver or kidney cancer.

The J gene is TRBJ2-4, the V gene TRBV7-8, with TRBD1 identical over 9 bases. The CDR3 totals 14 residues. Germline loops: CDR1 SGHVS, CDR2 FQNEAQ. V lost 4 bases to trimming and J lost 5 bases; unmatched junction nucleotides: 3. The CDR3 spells CASSWGQGQNIQYF. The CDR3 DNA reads TGTGCCAGCAGCTGGGGACAGGGTCAAAACATTCAGTACTTC.

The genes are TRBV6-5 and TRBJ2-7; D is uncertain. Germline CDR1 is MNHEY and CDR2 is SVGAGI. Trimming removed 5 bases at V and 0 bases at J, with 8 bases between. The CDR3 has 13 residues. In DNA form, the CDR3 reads TGTGCCAGCAGTGAATACGACTCCTACGAGCAGTACTTC. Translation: CASSEYDSYEQYF.

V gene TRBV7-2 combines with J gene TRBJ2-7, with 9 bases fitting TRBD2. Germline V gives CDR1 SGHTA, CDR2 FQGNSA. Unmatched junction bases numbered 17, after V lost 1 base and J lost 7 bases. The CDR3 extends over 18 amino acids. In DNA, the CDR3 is TGTGCCAGCAGCTTAGATCTCGGAATGCGGGAGGGCCCGTGGGAGCAGTACTTC. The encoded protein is CASSLDLGMREGPWEQYF.

The CDR3 here is CASAHPGNSPLHF. In nucleotides, the CDR3 is TGTGCCAGCGCCCATCCCGGGAATTCACCCCTCCACTTT. The gene calls are TRBV6-6 and TRBJ1-6; D gene uncertain. This CDR3 region has 13 residues. The germline gives CDR1 MNHNY, CDR2 SVGAGI (reference sequence). The V gene lost 8 bases and the J gene lost 7 bases, with 12 bases spanning the gap.

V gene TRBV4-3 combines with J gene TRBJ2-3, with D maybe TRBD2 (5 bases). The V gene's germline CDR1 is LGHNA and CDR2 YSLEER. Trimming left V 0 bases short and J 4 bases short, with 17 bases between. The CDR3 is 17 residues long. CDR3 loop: CASSQEALADSPDTQYF. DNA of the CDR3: TGCGCCAGCAGCCAAGAGGCGCTAGCCGATTCCCCAGATACGCAGTATTTT.

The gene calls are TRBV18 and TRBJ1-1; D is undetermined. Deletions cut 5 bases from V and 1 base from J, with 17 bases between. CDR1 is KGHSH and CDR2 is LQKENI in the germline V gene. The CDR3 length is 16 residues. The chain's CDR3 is CASSSSDLAKNTEAFF. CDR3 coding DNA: TGTGCCAGCTCATCCAGTGATCTAGCTAAGAACACTGAAGCTTTCTTT.

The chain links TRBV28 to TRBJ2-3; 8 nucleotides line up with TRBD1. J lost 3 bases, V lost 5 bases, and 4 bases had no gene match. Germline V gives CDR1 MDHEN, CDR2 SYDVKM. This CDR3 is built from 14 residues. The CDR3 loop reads CASSLRGQTDTQYF. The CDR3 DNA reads TGTGCCAGCAGTCTCAGGGGGCAGACAGATACGCAGTATTTT.

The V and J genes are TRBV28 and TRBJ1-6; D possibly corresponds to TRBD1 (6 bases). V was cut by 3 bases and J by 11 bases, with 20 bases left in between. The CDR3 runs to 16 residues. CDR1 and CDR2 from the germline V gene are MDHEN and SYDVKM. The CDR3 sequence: CASSFSRGELKAPLHF. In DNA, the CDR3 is TGTGCCAGCAGTTTTAGCAGGGGAGAATTGAAGGCACCCCTCCACTTT.

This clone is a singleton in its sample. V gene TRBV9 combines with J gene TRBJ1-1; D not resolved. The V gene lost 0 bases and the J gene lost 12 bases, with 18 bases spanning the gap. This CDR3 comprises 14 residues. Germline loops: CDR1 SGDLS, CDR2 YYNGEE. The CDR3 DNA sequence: TGTGCCAGCAGCGTAGATGGGGAGGGAAGGTTGACTTTCTTT. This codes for CASSVDGEGRLTFF.

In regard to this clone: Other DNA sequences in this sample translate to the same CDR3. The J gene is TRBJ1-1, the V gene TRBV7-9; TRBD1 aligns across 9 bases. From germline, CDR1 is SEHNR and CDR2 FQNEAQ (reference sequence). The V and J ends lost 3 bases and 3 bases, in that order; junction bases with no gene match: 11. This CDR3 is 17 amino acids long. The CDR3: CASSLGPGTGSDTEAFF. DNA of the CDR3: TGTGCCAGCAGCTTGGGGCCCGGGACAGGGTCGGACACTGAAGCTTTCTTT.

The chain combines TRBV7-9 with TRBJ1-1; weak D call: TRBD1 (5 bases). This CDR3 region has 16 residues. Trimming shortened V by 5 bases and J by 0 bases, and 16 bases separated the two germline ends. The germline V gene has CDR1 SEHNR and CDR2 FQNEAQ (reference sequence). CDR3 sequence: CASSEGRFTMNTEAFF. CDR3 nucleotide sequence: TGTGCCAGCAGCGAGGGACGGTTTACCATGAACACTGAAGCTTTCTTT.

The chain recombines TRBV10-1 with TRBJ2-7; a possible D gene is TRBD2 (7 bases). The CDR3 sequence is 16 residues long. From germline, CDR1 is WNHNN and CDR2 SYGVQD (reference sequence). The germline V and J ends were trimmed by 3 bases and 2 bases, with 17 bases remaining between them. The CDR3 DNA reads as TGCGCCAGCAGTGATGTGGGGGGGACAAACCCCTACGAGCAGTACTTC. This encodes CASSDVGGTNPYEQYF.

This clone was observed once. CDR3 amino acids: CASSQGAGTGELFF. CDR3 nucleotide sequence: TGCGCCAGCAGCCAAGGAGCAGGGACCGGGGAGCTGTTTTTT. J is TRBJ2-2 and V is TRBV4-3; tentative D call: TRBD1 (5 bases). This CDR3 has 14 residues. The ends were cut back, 1 base at V and 5 bases at J, with 8 bases in the middle. The germline V gene has CDR1 LGHNA and CDR2 YSLEER.